The 16 T cell receptor beta chains below come from one sample, sequenced in a study of T-cell memory formation after mild COVID-19. TCRdb used MiXCR to reprocess the 5' RACE reads, holding one entry per CDR3 protein. The sample comprises about 470,000 distinct CDR3 sequences, more than 20% of which are singletons, and about 12% rests with the top ten. The sample comprised PBMCs or a T cell subset sorted from them (not recorded which). The receptors come from an adult woman who had mild COVID-19 (a few samples of this study predate the infection). Cell type and time point are not known.

The chain is built from TRBV7-9 and TRBJ2-7; no firm D call. The CDR3 is 14 residues long. The germline V and J ends were trimmed by 5 bases and 3 bases, with 14 bases remaining between them. The V gene's germline CDR1 is SEHNR and CDR2 FQNEAQ (reference sequence). CDR3 residues: CASSPEQQLYEQYF. For the CDR3, the DNA is TGTGCCAGCAGCCCGGAACAGCAGCTCTACGAGCAGTACTTC. Using reference TRBV7-9 and TRBJ2-7 for the parts outside the CDR3, the full variable domain is DTGVSQNPRHKITKRGQNVTFRCDPISEHNRLYWYRQTLGQGPEFLTYFQNEAQLEKSRLLSDRFSAERPKGSFSTLEIQRTEQGDSAMYLCASSPEQQLYEQYFGPGTRLTVT.

This chain uses TRBV18 with TRBJ1-1; D is ambiguous. This CDR3 is built from 13 residues. Germline assignment: CDR1 KGHSH and CDR2 LQKENI. The ends were cut back, 0 bases at V and 7 bases at J, with 9 bases in the middle. The CDR3 region is CASSPPEQIEAFF. In nucleotides, the CDR3 is TGTGCCAGCTCACCACCAGAACAGATTGAAGCTTTCTTT.

The chain carries TRBV5-6 and TRBJ2-4; D unresolved. The CDR3 is 16 amino acids. Trimming shortened V by 5 bases and J by 0 bases, and 15 bases separated the two germline ends. Germline CDR1 SGHDT, CDR2 YYEEEE. CDR3 DNA sequence: TGTGCCAGCAGTCCGACTTCGAATCTAGCCAAAAACATTCAGTACTTC. This gives the protein CASSPTSNLAKNIQYF.

The chain carries TRBV18 and TRBJ2-4; perhaps TRBD1 as D (5 bases). V was trimmed by 1 base and J by 8 bases, leaving 12 bases between them. Germline V CDR1 and CDR2: KGHSH, LQKENI. The CDR3 length is 14 residues. The CDR3 DNA sequence: TGTGCCAGCTCACCACGGGCAGGGCCGTACATTCAGTACTTC. Translated, it gives CASSPRAGPYIQYF.

V and J are TRBV5-5 and TRBJ1-1; 8 bases agree with TRBD1. Germline trimming cut 4 bases from V and 5 bases from J; bases unmatched to any gene: 13. In germline, CDR1 is SGHKS, CDR2 YYEKEE (reference sequence). There are 16 residues in the CDR3. The chain's CDR3 is CASSLEAGRGRTEAFF. The CDR3 coding sequence is TGTGCCAGCAGCCTGGAGGCTGGCAGGGGGCGGACTGAAGCTTTCTTT.

This chain links TRBV4-3 with TRBJ2-6; D may be TRBD1 (6 bases). V lost 4 bases and J lost 0, with 10 bases in between. This CDR3 comprises 16 residues. In germline, CDR1 is LGHNA, CDR2 YSLEER. The CDR3 DNA follows: TGCGCCAGCAGCCTGGACAGTTTCTCTGGGGCCAACGTCCTGACTTTC. Amino acids: CASSLDSFSGANVLTF.

The chain joins TRBV12-3 or TRBV12-4 to TRBJ2-1, with D uncertain. This CDR3 comprises 14 residues. V shed 2 bases and J shed 12 bases, with 17 bases lying between them. CDR3 sequence: CASSLRSVSNGQFF. In DNA form, the CDR3 reads TGTGCCAGCAGTTTAAGGTCGGTCAGTAACGGGCAGTTCTTC.

V gene TRBV28 combines with J gene TRBJ1-1; tentatively, D is TRBD1 (6 bases). The V end lost 8 bases, the J end lost 0 bases, and 16 bases lay between the germline ends. This CDR3 is 15 amino acids long. The germline gives CDR1 MDHEN, CDR2 SYDVKM. CDR3 residues: CASAETGPMNTEAFF. The CDR3 DNA reads as TGTGCCAGCGCAGAGACAGGTCCTATGAACACTGAAGCTTTCTTT.

In its sample, this clonotype was seen a few times. This rearrangement joins TRBV7-6 to TRBJ2-1, with 12 bases fitting TRBD2. Germline V lookup: CDR1 SGHVS, CDR2 FNYEAQ. V was pared by 3 bases and J by 9 bases, with 12 bases of the junction left unmatched. This CDR3 is built from 17 residues. The CDR3 spells CASSLTLAGGPGGEQFF. CDR3 coding DNA: TGTGCCAGCAGCTTGACTCTAGCGGGAGGGCCGGGTGGTGAGCAGTTCTTC. Combining the CDR3 with reference TRBV7-6 and TRBJ2-1 gives the whole variable domain GAGVSQSPRYKVTKRGQDVALRCDPISGHVSLYWYRQALGQGPEFLTYFNYEAQQDKSGLPNDRFSAERPEGSISTLTIQRTEQRDSAMYRCASSLTLAGGPGGEQFFGPGTRLTVL.

This clonotype was seen only a few times. This chain links TRBV4-3 with TRBJ2-3; 11 bases line up with TRBD2. The CDR3 sequence is 17 residues long. Germline-derived CDR1 and CDR2 are LGHNA and YSLEER. The V gene end was trimmed by 0 bases and the J gene end by 6 bases; junction bases not matched to a gene: 8. CDR3 DNA: TGCGCCAGCAGCCAAGATGATAGCGGGAGGGCATATGATACGCAGTATTTT. This codes for CASSQDDSGRAYDTQYF.

This clonotype has just a few counts. This sequence joins TRBV24-1 and TRBJ2-1; D is perhaps TRBD2 (6 bases). CDR3 length: 16 residues. The germline V gene encodes CDR1 KGHDR and CDR2 SFDVKD. The germline V and J ends were trimmed by 2 bases and 6 bases, with 16 bases remaining between them. CDR3 region: CATSDSLLAVRNEQFF. CDR3 in DNA: TGTGCCACCAGTGATTCCCTACTAGCAGTTCGCAATGAGCAGTTCTTC.

Worth noting for this clonotype: This may be a read error: a much more frequent sequence differs by one nucleotide. The rearrangement links TRBV7-3 to TRBJ2-5; D is tentatively TRBD1 or TRBD2 (6 bases each). Germline V CDR1 and CDR2: SGHTA, FQGTGA. This CDR3 is built from 16 residues. V was shortened by 2 bases and J by 5 bases, with 18 bases between the two germline ends. CDR3 sequence (DNA): TGTGCCAGCAGCTTACGGGGGCGGGGATCGGCGGAGACCCAGTACTTC. Protein sequence: CASSLRGRGSAETQYF.

The rearrangement uses TRBV5-5 and TRBJ1-6; 9 nucleotides line up with TRBD1. The CDR3 runs 17 residues. Trimming removed 2 bases from V and 6 bases from J; junction bases left unmatched: 9. Germline V gene data show CDR1 as SGHKS and CDR2 as YYEKEE (reference sequence). This CDR3 reads CASSFSMPQGANSPLHF. CDR3 DNA: TGTGCCAGCAGCTTCTCGATGCCACAGGGGGCTAATTCACCCCTCCACTTT.

This clonotype was seen a handful of times. The chain carries TRBV3-1 and TRBJ2-7; no clear D. Trimming stripped 4 bases from V and 3 bases from J, with 13 bases between. The CDR3 runs 14 residues. Looked up from germline, CDR1 is LGHDT and CDR2 is YNNKEL (reference sequence). CDR3 sequence reads: CASSPLSSIYEQYF. The CDR3 nucleotides read TGTGCCAGCAGCCCCCTTTCGTCTATCTACGAGCAGTACTTC.

This clonotype was seen only a few times. The rearrangement joins TRBV7-2 to TRBJ2-7; 9 nucleotides align to TRBD1. The V gene's germline CDR1 is SGHTA and CDR2 FQGNSA. J was trimmed by 4 bases and V by 3 bases; bases with no gene match: 10. The CDR3 has 16 residues. The CDR3 is CASSLGQGGNLYEQYF. The CDR3 DNA sequence: TGTGCCAGCAGCTTGGGACAGGGAGGTAATCTGTACGAGCAGTACTTC.

The rearrangement links TRBV7-3 to TRBJ1-6, with 8 bases that match TRBD1. V shed 5 bases, J shed 8 bases, and the junction held 8 bases outside the gene matches. The germline gives CDR1 SGHTA, CDR2 FQGTGA. The CDR3 is 15 amino acids. The CDR3 region has the DNA TGTGCCAGCAGCCCGACAGGGGAGAGCTATTCACCCCTCCACTTT. It is translated as CASSPTGESYSPLHF.